The next 26 T cell receptor beta chains were all read from a single sample in a study of radiotherapy plus CTLA-4 blockade in lung cancer. This table comes from immunoSEQ multiplex PCR, and its TCRdb copy is limited to in-frame clones, with some not included. This table holds roughly 73,000 clones, 87% found once. The specimen comprised peripheral blood, sampled from a patient treated with radiotherapy plus ipilimumab. All receptors derive from a human donor with non-small cell lung cancer that progressed on radiotherapy plus ipilimumab.

In its sample, this clone was seen a few times. The DNA for the CDR3 is TGTGCCAGCAGCCAAGATCTACGGACAGTGAGCACTGAAGCTTTCTTT. Translated, it gives CASSQDLRTVSTEAFF. V usage is TRBV5-4 and J usage is TRBJ1-1, with a tentative D call TRBD1 (6 bases). The CDR3 spans 16 residues. V lost 4 bases, J lost 4 bases, and 20 bases lay in between. CDR1 is SGHNT and CDR2 is YYREEE in the germline V gene (reference sequence).

This clone was seen a handful of times. This rearrangement joins TRBV11-2 to TRBJ1-4; no clear D. This CDR3 contains 13 residues. Trimming pared 5 bases from V and 6 bases from J, leaving 10 bases between. Germline lookup yields CDR1 SGHAT and CDR2 FQNNGV. CDR3 in DNA: TGTGCCAGCAGCCATATGCCTGATGAAAAACTGTTTTTT. Translating it yields CASSHMPDEKLFF.

The table lists this clone with a count of one. The gene calls are TRBV30 and TRBJ2-7; possibly TRBD2 for D (6 bases). V lost 1 base, J lost 7 bases, and 11 bases lay in between. The CDR3 covers 12 residues. Germline-derived CDR1 and CDR2 are GTSNPN and SVGIG (reference sequence). CDR3 DNA sequence: TGTGCCTGGAGTGGCGTGGCGGGGGAGCAGTACTTC. Translated: CAWSGVAGEQYF. The full variable domain, rest sourced from reference TRBV30 and TRBJ2-7, is SQTIHQWPATLVQPVGSPLSLECTVEGTSNPNLYWYRQAAGRGLQLLFYSVGIGQISSEVPQNLSASRPQDRQFILSSKKLLLSDSGFYLCAWSGVAGEQYFGPGTRLTVT.

V and J are TRBV28 and TRBJ2-7; D remains unclear. The CDR3 loop spans 12 amino acids. The V end was cut by 6 bases, the J end by 3 bases, with 9 bases between. Germline V lookup: CDR1 MDHEN, CDR2 SYDVKM. This CDR3 is CASSLQVYEQYF. Written as DNA, the CDR3 is TGTGCCAGCAGCCTACAAGTCTACGAGCAGTACTTC.

Regarding this clone: At one end, the junction sequence differs from germline, possibly due to a read error. The chain recombines TRBV27 with TRBJ2-6, with TRBD1 matching over 7 bases. Per germline, CDR1 MNHEY and CDR2 SMNVEV (reference sequence). The CDR3 covers 14 residues. CDR3 coding DNA: TGTGCCAGCAGTTTTATAACAGGGGTCAACGTCCTGACTTTC. Translation: CASSFITGVNVLTF.

The genes are TRBV5-6 and TRBJ1-1; D is unclear. From germline, CDR1 is SGHDT and CDR2 YYEEEE. With 0 bases removed from V and 8 bases from J, the gap between germline ends came to 20 bases. The CDR3 is 16 residues long. CDR3 residues: CASSLAKVLHSKEAFF. For the CDR3, the DNA is TGTGCCAGCAGCTTGGCCAAAGTCCTCCACAGCAAAGAAGCTTTCTTT.

This chain joins TRBV5-1 and TRBJ2-5; no definite D call. The CDR3 is 13 residues long. V gave up 4 bases and J gave up 5 bases, with 12 bases separating them. Germline V gives CDR1 SGHRS, CDR2 YFSETQ. CDR3 residues: CASSPSVMETQYF. CDR3 DNA sequence: TGCGCCAGCAGCCCAAGCGTGATGGAGACCCAGTACTTC.

This chain connects TRBV5-4 to TRBJ1-1; tentative D call: TRBD1 (5 bases). CDR3 length: 15 residues. Looked up from germline, CDR1 is SGHNT and CDR2 is YYREEE (reference sequence). Trimming shortened V by 3 bases and J by 0 bases, and 12 bases separated the two germline ends. CDR3 sequence: CASSSPGAMNTEAFF. CDR3 in DNA: TGTGCCAGCAGCTCCCCCGGGGCAATGAACACTGAAGCTTTCTTT.

The CDR3 DNA is TGTGCCAGCAGCTTCCCAGGGAGGAACACTGAAGCTTTCTTT. Translation: CASSFPGRNTEAFF. The chain uses TRBV7-2 and TRBJ1-1; perhaps TRBD1 as D (5 bases). The V and J ends lost 3 bases and 1 base respectively, with 9 bases between them. The CDR3 is 14 residues long. The germline V gene encodes CDR1 SGHTA and CDR2 FQGNSA.

The chain links TRBV9 to TRBJ2-5; TRBD1 aligns across 8 bases. Germline V lookup: CDR1 SGDLS, CDR2 YYNGEE. The CDR3 has 14 amino acids. Unmatched junction bases numbered 1, after V lost 0 bases and J lost 3 bases. Written as DNA, the CDR3 is TGTGCCAGCAGCGTAGACAGGGGGAAAGAGACCCAGTACTTC. Its protein product is CASSVDRGKETQYF.

This chain joins TRBV6-6 and TRBJ1-2, with a tentative D call TRBD1 (5 bases). Trimming shortened V by 6 bases and J by 6 bases, and 23 bases separated the two germline ends. Per germline, CDR1 MNHNY and CDR2 SVGAGI (reference sequence). The CDR3 is made up of 16 amino acids. CDR3 sequence reads: CASRHQEGGTGNGYTF. For the CDR3, the DNA is TGTGCCAGCAGACACCAGGAAGGCGGAACAGGAAATGGCTACACCTTC.

This clone was picked up a small number of times. This likely came from a read error, as a far larger clone is one base away. The chain uses TRBV7-6 and TRBJ2-7; D could derive from TRBD1 or TRBD2 (6 bases each). This CDR3 spans 17 amino acids. Germline-derived CDR1 and CDR2 are SGHVS and FNYEAQ. CDR3 sequence reads: CASRLEGGLGGYYEQYF. Here the CDR3 DNA reads TGTGCCAGCAGGTTAGAGGGGGGTTTGGGCGGGTACTACGAGCAGTACTTC.

This sequence joins TRBV7-6 and TRBJ2-2; maybe TRBD1 (6 bases). The germline V gene has CDR1 SGHVS and CDR2 FNYEAQ. V was clipped by 4 bases and J by 6 bases, with 15 bases between them. This CDR3 contains 15 residues. CDR3 region: CASSSGKKGAGELFF. In DNA form, the CDR3 reads TGTGCCAGCAGCTCCGGGAAGAAGGGGGCCGGGGAGCTGTTTTTT.

The chain carries TRBV7-9 and TRBJ2-7; TRBD2 agrees at 7 bases. The CDR3 loop spans 14 amino acids. CDR1 and CDR2 from the germline V gene are SEHNR and FQNEAQ (reference sequence). V shed 5 bases, J shed 0 bases, and the junction held 4 bases outside the gene matches. In DNA, the CDR3 is TGTGCCAGCAGCCCCCGGGAGGCCTCCTACGAGCAGTACTTC. Protein sequence: CASSPREASYEQYF.

This chain joins TRBV19 and TRBJ1-2; a possible D gene is TRBD1 (5 bases). The CDR3 covers 14 residues. CDR1 is LNHDA and CDR2 is SQIVND in the germline V gene (reference sequence). The V end was cut by 8 bases, the J end by 6 bases, with 19 bases between. CDR3 coding DNA: TGTGCCAGTCTCTCCAGGGAATCGGCTCATGGCTACACCTTC. It is translated as CASLSRESAHGYTF.

The rearrangement links TRBV14 to TRBJ2-7; D is unclear. Germline CDR1 SGHDN, CDR2 FVKESK. The CDR3 extends over 15 amino acids. Trimming pared 0 bases from V and 0 bases from J, leaving 9 bases between. The CDR3: CASSQDLGFSYEQYF. The CDR3, as DNA: TGTGCCAGCAGCCAAGATTTAGGCTTCTCCTACGAGCAGTACTTC.

This chain uses TRBV11-3 with TRBJ2-7; possible D gene TRBD2, 6 bases. Germline CDR1 SGHNT, CDR2 YENEEA. The CDR3 loop spans 14 amino acids. Trimming pared 0 bases from V and 7 bases from J, leaving 13 bases between. The CDR3 here is CASSLDGGAGEQYF. CDR3 sequence (DNA): TGTGCCAGCAGCTTAGATGGAGGAGCGGGTGAGCAGTACTTC.

This clone was seen more than once but under ten times. This chain uses TRBV5-6 with TRBJ2-5; no clear D gene. The CDR3 is 13 residues long. Germline lookup yields CDR1 SGHDT and CDR2 YYEEEE. Trimming took 2 bases from V and 5 from J, leaving 10 bases between them. As DNA, the CDR3 is TGTGCCAGCAGCTTCTTAGTGGACGAGACCCAGTACTTC. It translates to CASSFLVDETQYF.

The rearrangement joins TRBV30 to TRBJ1-5; weak D call: TRBD1 (5 bases). This CDR3 region has 16 residues. V was clipped by 2 bases and J by 5 bases, with 19 bases between them. CDR1 GTSNPN and CDR2 SVGIG come from the germline V gene (reference sequence). CDR3 loop: CAWSSVPGISYQPQHF. In DNA, the CDR3 is TGTGCCTGGAGTAGCGTGCCAGGGATAAGCTATCAGCCCCAGCATTTT.

V is TRBV13 and J is TRBJ1-1; D remains unclear. Germline V lookup: CDR1 PRHDT, CDR2 FYEKMQ (reference sequence). The CDR3 is 15 amino acids. The V end lost 0 bases, the J end lost 3 bases, and 11 bases lay between the germline ends. The CDR3 bases are TGTGCCAGCAGCTTAGGCCTGGGCGGCTACACTGAAGCTTTCTTT. Its protein product is CASSLGLGGYTEAFF.

The chain carries TRBV29-1 and TRBJ1-2, with 7 bases that match TRBD1. J gave up 6 bases and V 5 bases, and 3 bases lay outside the gene matches. CDR3 length equals 11 residues. Per the germline V gene, CDR1 is SQVTM and CDR2 is ANQGSEA. The CDR3 DNA sequence: TGCAGCGTTTCCGGACAGGATGGCTACACCTTC. Encoded protein: CSVSGQDGYTF.

The rearrangement links TRBV28 to TRBJ2-7; TRBD1 agrees at 9 bases. The CDR3 has 13 residues. Germline values: CDR1 MDHEN, CDR2 SYDVKM. Germline trimming cut 5 bases from V and 6 bases from J; bases unmatched to any gene: 5. In DNA, the CDR3 is TGTGCCAGCAGTCCTCCGGGACAGGGCGAGCAGTACGTC. It encodes CASSPPGQGEQYV.

This rearrangement joins TRBV7-2 to TRBJ2-1; no reliable D call. The V end was cut by 4 bases, the J end by 8 bases, with 12 bases between. The CDR3 sequence is 13 residues long. CDR1 and CDR2 (germline): SGHTA, FQGNSA. CDR3 amino acids: CASSSSIDYEQFF. The CDR3 nucleotides read TGTGCCAGCAGCTCATCAATTGATTATGAGCAGTTCTTC.

The chain employs TRBV7-3 and TRBJ2-3, with 12 bases lining up with TRBD2. Germline lookup yields CDR1 SGHTA and CDR2 FQGTGA. Germline trimming cut 5 bases from V and 0 bases from J; bases unmatched to any gene: 9. The CDR3 contains 18 residues. This CDR3 reads CASSLTLGTSGSTDTQYF. The CDR3 DNA reads as TGTGCCAGCAGCCTTACCCTTGGGACTAGCGGGAGCACAGATACGCAGTATTTT.

This rearrangement joins TRBV11-2 to TRBJ2-3; D might be TRBD2 (6 bases). This CDR3 has 14 residues. With 4 bases removed from V and 2 bases from J, the gap between germline ends came to 10 bases. CDR1 SGHAT and CDR2 FQNNGV come from the germline V gene. The CDR3 protein is CASSYSGLTDTQYF. The CDR3 nucleotides are TGTGCCAGCAGCTATAGCGGACTCACAGATACGCAGTATTTT.

The rearrangement uses TRBV2 and TRBJ2-3; either TRBD1 or TRBD2 may fit D (6 bases each). The length of the CDR3 is 16 residues. V lost 4 bases and J lost 1, with 15 bases in between. CDR1 and CDR2 from the germline V gene are SNHLY and FYNNEI. The CDR3 reads CASSVGGNSGTDTQYF. The CDR3 coding sequence is TGTGCCAGCAGTGTAGGGGGGAATAGCGGCACAGATACGCAGTATTTT.